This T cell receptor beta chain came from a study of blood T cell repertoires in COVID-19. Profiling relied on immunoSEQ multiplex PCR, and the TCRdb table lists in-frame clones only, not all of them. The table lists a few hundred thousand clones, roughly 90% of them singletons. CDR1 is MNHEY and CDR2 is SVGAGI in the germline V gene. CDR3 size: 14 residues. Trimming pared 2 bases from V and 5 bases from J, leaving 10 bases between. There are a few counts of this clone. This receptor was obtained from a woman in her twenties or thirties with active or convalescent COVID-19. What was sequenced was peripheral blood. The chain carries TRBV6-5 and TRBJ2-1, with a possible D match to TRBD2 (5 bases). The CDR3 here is CASSYEAANNEQFF. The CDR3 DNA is TGTGCCAGCAGTTACGAAGCGGCTAACAATGAGCAGTTCTTC.